This T cell receptor beta chain was identified during a study of regulatory T cells in long-lasting Graves disease. Stated time point: newly diagnosed GD, antithyroid drugs for less than 3 months. The TCR library was made from RNA extracted from PBMCs. For TCR beta, libraries came from iRepertoire HTBI primers and Arm-PCR of CDR3 regions. One entry per CDR3 protein results from TCRdb running MiXCR on the multiplex PCR reads. Found here are around 500,000 distinct CDR3 sequences, around 11% of them singletons; the top ten hold over 7%. Study results and caveats: Those with persistent disease had in common more public clonotypes (about 2,500) than new patients (approximately 990). Thyroid tissue was not sampled; only peripheral blood was.

This clonotype was counted many times. Its matching antigen is unknown. The germline V gene has CDR1 MNHEY and CDR2 SVGEGT. V was cut by 8 bases and J by 0 bases, with 7 bases left in between. CDR3 size: 12 residues. These data also featured in a second study, about T cells in Graves' hyperthyroidism and ophthalmopathy. That source notes: Clinical symptoms, serum thyroxine, TRAb, thyroid ultrasound and orbital computed tomography informed diagnoses.

This TCR derives from a woman in her twenties or thirties with Graves disease. The rearrangement joins TRBV6-2 or TRBV6-3 to TRBJ1-1, with unresolved D. Sequencing used peripheral blood mononuclear cells (PBMCs), obtained at new diagnosis, from a patient treated with antithyroid drugs. The CDR3 sequence: CASEGVNTEAFF. CDR3 nucleotide sequence: TGTGCCAGCGAAGGAGTGAACACTGAAGCTTTCTTT.